The clone carrying this T cell receptor beta chain has just one count. Its target is unknown. These data originate in a study of shared clonotypes between healthy human individuals. The overall study: Ranging from 18 to 49 in age, donors were a couple of women and a few men.

The data were produced by immunoSEQ multiplex PCR, yet TCRdb's version contains in-frame clones alone and is incomplete. The sample yields approximately 2.1 million clones, over 90% seen once. Researchers partitioned CD4+ cells into CD45RA+ naive and CD45RA-negative memory subsets. General study results and limits: Non-shared clonotypes were found to have lower generation probabilities than the clonotypes that were shared by all four of the sorted-subset donors. Clonotype sharing among donors likely depends on sequencing depth.

Germline V CDR1 and CDR2: SNHLY, FYNNEI. Trimming took off 11 bases at V and 8 bases at J, with 30 bases between the two ends. The CDR3 loop spans 16 amino acids. This chain joins TRBV2 and TRBJ1-2, with D possibly being TRBD1 (6 bases). Sample: naive CD4+ T cells from PBMCs. This sample's subset: CD45RA+ positively selected. The receptor's source is a man between 18 and 35 years old in good health. Some clones in this sample may be carry-over from other donors' samples. The chain's CDR3 is CAGTRSYTSNGGGYTF. In DNA, the CDR3 is TGTGCCGGTACACGATCCTACACCTCTAACGGGGGCGGCTACACCTTC. Full variable domain (missing parts from reference TRBV2 and TRBJ1-2): EPEVTQTPSHQVTQMGQEVILRCVPISNHLYFYWYRQILGQKVEFLVSFYNNEISEKSEIFDDQFSVERPDGSNFTLKIRSTKLEDSAMYFCAGTRSYTSNGGGYTFGSGTRLTVV.